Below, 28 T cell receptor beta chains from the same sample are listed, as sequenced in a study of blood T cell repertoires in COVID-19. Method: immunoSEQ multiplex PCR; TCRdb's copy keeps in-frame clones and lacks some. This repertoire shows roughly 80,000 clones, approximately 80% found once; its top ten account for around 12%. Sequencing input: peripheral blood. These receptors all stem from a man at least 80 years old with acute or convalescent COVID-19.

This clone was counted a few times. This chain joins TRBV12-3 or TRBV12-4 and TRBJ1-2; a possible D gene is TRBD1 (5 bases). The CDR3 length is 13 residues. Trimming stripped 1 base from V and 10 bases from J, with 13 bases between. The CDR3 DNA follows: TGTGCCAGCAGTTTAGACAGGAGCCGTGACTACACCTTC. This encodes CASSLDRSRDYTF.

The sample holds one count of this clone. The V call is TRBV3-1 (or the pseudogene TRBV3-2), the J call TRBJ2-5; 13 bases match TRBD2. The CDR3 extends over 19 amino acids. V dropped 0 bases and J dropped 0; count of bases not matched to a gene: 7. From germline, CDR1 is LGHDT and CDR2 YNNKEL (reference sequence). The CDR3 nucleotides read TGTGCCAGCAGCCAAGATCCGGGACTAGCGGGGTCGTACCAAGAGACCCAGTACTTC. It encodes CASSQDPGLAGSYQETQYF.

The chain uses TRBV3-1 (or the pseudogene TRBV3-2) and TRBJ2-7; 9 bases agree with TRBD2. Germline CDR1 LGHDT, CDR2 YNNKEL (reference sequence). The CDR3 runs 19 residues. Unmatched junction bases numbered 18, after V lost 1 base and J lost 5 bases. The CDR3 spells CASSQGVAGAHRYGDEQYF. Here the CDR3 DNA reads TGTGCCAGCAGCCAAGGAGTAGCGGGGGCCCACCGGTATGGGGACGAGCAGTACTTC.

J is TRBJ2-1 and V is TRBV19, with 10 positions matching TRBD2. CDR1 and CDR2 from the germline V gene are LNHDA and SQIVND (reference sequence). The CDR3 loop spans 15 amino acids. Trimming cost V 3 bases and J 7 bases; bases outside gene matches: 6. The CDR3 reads CASSIKRGGLNEQFF. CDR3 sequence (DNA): TGTGCCAGTAGTATTAAGCGGGGGGGTTTAAATGAGCAGTTCTTC.

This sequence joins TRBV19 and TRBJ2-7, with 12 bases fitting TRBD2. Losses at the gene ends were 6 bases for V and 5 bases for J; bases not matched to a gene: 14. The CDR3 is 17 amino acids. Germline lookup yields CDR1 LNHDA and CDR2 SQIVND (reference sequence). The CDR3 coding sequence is TGTGCCAGTAGCGGGATTTTGACTAGCGGGGGTTGGAACGAGCAGTACTTC. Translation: CASSGILTSGGWNEQYF.

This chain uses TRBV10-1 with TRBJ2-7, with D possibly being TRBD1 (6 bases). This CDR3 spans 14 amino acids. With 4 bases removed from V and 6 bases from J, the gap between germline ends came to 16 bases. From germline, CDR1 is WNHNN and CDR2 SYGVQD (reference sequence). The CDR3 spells CASSAGRGVGEQYF. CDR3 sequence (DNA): TGCGCCAGCAGTGCCGGCAGGGGAGTAGGCGAGCAGTACTTC.

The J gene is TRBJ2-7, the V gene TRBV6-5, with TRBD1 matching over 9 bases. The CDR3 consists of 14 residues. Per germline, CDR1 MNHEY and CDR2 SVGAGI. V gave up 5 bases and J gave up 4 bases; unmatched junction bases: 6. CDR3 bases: TGTGCCAGCAGTCCAGGGACAGGGCAGTACGAGCAGTACTTC. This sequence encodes CASSPGTGQYEQYF.

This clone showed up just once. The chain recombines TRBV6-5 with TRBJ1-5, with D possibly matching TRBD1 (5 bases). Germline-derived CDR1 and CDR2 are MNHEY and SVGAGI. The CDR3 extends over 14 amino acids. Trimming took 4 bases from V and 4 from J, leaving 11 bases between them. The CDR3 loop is CASSLSQGNQPQHF. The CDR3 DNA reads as TGTGCCAGCAGTTTAAGCCAGGGTAATCAGCCCCAGCATTTT.

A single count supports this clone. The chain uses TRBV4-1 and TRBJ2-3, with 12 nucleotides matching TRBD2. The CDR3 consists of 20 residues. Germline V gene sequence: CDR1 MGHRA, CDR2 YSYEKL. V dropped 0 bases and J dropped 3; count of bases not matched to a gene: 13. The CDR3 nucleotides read TGCGCCAGCAGCCAAGATGGGGTGGCTAGCGGGGGGGCCGGGACAGATACGCAGTATTTT. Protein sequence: CASSQDGVASGGAGTDTQYF.

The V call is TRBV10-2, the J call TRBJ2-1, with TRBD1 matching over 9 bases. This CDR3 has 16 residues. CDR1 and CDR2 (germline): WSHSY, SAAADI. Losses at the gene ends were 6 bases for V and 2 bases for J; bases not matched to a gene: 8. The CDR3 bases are TGCGCCAGCAGAACATTGACAGGGGGGGCCTACAATGAGCAGTTCTTC. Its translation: CASRTLTGGAYNEQFF.

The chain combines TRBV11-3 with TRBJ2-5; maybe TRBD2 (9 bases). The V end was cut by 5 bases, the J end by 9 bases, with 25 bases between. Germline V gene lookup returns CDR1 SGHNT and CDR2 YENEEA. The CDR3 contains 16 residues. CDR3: CASSPGGSGGPKPQYF. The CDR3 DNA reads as TGTGCCAGCAGCCCAGGGGGCAGCGGGGGGCCAAAGCCCCAGTACTTC.

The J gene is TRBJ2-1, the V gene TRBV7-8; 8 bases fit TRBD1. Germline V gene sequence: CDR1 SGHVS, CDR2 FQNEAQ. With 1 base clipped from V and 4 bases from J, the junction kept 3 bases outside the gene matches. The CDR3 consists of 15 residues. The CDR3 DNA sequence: TGTGCCAGCAGCTTAGACAGGGGGTTTTACAATGAGCAGTTCTTC. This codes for CASSLDRGFYNEQFF.

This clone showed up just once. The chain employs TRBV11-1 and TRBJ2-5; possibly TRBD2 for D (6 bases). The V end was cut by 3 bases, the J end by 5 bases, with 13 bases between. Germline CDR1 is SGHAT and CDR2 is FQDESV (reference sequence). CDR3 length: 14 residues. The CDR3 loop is CASSFPAGLETQYF. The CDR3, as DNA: TGTGCCAGCAGCTTCCCCGCGGGGTTGGAGACCCAGTACTTC.

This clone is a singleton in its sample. The DNA for the CDR3 is TGCAGCGTTGTTGATAGGGGATTCGAGACCCAGTACTTC. It specifies CSVVDRGFETQYF. This chain joins TRBV29-1 and TRBJ2-5; TRBD1 is a possible D gene (5 bases). Per germline, CDR1 SQVTM and CDR2 ANQGSEA. The CDR3 is 13 amino acids. Trimming removed 4 bases at V and 5 bases at J, with 14 bases between.

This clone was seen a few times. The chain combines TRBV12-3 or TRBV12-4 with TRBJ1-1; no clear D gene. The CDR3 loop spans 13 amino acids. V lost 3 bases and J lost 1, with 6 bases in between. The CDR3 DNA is TGTGCCAGCAGTTTTTCGAGGAACACTGAAGCTTTCTTT. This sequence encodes CASSFSRNTEAFF.

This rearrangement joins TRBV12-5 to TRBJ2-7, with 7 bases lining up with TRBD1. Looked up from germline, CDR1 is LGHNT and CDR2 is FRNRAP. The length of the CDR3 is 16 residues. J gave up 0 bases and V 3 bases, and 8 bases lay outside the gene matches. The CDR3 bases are TGTGCTAGTGGTTTTCCGTCTACAGGGGTCTCCTACGAGCAGTACTTC. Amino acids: CASGFPSTGVSYEQYF.

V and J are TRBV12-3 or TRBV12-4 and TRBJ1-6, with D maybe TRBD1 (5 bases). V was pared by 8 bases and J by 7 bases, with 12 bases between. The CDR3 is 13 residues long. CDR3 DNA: TGTGCCAGCCAGGGAGGTTTGAATTCACCCCTCCACTTT. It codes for CASQGGLNSPLHF.

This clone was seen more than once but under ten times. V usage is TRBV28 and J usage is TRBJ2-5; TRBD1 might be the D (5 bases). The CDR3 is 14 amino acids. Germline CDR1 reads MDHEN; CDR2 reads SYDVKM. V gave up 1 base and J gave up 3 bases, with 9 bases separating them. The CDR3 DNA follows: TGTGCCAGCAGTTTATCAGGGCAGAAAGAGACCCAGTACTTC. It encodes CASSLSGQKETQYF.

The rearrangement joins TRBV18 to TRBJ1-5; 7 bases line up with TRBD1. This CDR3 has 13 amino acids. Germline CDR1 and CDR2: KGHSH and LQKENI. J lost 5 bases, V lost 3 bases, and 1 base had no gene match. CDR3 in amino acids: CASSPGQYQPQHF. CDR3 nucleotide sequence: TGTGCCAGCTCACCGGGACAGTATCAGCCCCAGCATTTT.

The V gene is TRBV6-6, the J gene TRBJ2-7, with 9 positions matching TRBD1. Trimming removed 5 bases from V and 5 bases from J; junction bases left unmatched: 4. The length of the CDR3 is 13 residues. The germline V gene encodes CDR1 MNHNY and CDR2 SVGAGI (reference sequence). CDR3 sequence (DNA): TGTGCCAGCAGTAGGACAGGGGCTCACGAGCAGTACTTC. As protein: CASSRTGAHEQYF.

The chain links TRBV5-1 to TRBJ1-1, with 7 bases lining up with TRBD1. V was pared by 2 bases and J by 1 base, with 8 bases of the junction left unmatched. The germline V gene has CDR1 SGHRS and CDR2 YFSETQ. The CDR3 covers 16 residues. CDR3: CASSFHPGTENTEAFF. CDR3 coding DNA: TGCGCCAGCAGCTTCCACCCCGGGACAGAGAACACTGAAGCTTTCTTT.

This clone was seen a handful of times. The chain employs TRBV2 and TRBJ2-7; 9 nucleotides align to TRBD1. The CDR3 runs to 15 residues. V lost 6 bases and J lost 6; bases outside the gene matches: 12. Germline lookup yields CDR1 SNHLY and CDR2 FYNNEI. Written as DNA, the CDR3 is TGTGCCAGCAGACCCGGTCGGGACAGGGTTTTCGAGCAGTACTTC. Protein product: CASRPGRDRVFEQYF. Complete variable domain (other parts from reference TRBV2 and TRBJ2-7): EPEVTQTPSHQVTQMGQEVILRCVPISNHLYFYWYRQILGQKVEFLVSFYNNEISEKSEIFDDQFSVERPDGSNFTLKIRSTKLEDSAMYFCASRPGRDRVFEQYFGPGTRLTVT.

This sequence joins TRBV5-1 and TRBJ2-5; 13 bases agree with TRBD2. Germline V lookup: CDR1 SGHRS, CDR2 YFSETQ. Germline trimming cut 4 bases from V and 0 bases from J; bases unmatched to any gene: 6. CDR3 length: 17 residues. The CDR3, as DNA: TGCGCCAGCAGCCGACTGGGACTAGCGGGGAACCAAGAGACCCAGTACTTC. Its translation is CASSRLGLAGNQETQYF.

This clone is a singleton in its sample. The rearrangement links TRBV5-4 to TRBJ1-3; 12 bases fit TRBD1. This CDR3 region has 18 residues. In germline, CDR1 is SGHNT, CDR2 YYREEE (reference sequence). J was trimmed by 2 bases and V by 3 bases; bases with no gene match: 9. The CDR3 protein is CASSSGTGGAKTGNTIYF. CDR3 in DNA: TGTGCCAGCAGCTCCGGGACAGGGGGCGCGAAAACTGGAAACACCATATATTTT.

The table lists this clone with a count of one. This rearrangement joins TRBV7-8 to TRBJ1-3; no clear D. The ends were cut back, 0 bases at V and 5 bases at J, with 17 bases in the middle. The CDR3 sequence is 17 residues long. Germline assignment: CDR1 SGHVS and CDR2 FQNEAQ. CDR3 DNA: TGTGCCAGCAGCTTAGCGTCGATCGGGAACCAGAGAAACACCATATATTTT. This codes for CASSLASIGNQRNTIYF.

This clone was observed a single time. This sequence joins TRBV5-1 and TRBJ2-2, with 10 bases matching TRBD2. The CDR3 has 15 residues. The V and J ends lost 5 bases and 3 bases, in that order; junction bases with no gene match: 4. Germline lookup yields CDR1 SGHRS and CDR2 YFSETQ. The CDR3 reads CASRAGTSDTGELFF. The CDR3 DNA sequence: TGCGCCAGCAGGGCCGGGACTAGCGACACCGGGGAGCTGTTTTTT.

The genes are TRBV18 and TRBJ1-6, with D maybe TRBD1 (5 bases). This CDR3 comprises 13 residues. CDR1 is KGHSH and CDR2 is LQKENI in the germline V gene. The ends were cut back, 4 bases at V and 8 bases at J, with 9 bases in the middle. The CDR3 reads CASSLETDSPLHF. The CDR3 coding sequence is TGTGCCAGCTCACTTGAGACAGATTCACCCCTCCACTTT.

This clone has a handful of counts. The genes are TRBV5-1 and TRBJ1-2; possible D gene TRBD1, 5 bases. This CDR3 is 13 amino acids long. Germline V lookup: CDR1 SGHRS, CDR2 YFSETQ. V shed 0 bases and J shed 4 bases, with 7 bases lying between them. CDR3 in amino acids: CASSLGQIYGYTF. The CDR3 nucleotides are TGCGCCAGCAGCTTGGGACAGATCTATGGCTACACCTTC.